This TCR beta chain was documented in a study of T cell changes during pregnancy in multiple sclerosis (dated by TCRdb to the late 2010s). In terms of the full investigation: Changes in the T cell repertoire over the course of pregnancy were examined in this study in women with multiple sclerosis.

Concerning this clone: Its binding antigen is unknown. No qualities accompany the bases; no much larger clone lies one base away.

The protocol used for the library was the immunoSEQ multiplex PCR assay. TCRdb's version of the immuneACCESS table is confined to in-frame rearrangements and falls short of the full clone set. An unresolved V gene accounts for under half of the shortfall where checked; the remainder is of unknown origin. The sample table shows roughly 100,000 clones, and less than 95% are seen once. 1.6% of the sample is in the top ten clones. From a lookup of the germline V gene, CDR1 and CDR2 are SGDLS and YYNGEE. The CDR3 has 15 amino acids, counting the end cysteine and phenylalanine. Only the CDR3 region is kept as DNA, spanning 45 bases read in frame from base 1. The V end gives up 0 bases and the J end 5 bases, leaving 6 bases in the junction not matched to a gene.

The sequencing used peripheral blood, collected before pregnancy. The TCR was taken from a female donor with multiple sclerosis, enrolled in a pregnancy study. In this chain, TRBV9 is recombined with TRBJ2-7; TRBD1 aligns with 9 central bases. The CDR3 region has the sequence CASSVATGGLDEQYF. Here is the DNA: TGTGCCAGCAGCGTAGCGACAGGGGGGTTGGACGAGCAGTACTTC.